In its sample, the clone carrying this T cell receptor beta chain ranks as medium-sized. The V and J ends lost 5 bases and 2 bases respectively, with 13 bases between them. CDR3 length equals 15 residues. Per germline, CDR1 SGHRS and CDR2 YFSETQ. Time point meaning: longitudinal time-point 2. This entry comes from a study of neurological immune-mediated disorders. TCRdb redid the calling of the 5' RACE reads with MiXCR, one entry per CDR3 protein. The data contain 50,000 or so distinct CDR3 sequences, over 10% of them singletons. The source is a male donor with HTLV-1-associated myelopathy (HAM/TSP). Sequencing input: PBMCs. The chain recombines TRBV5-1 with TRBJ1-4, with a possible D match to TRBD1 (5 bases). CDR3 sequence reads: CASSSRRGTNEKLFF. CDR3 nucleotide sequence: TGCGCCAGCAGTTCACGGCGGGGGACTAATGAAAAACTGTTTTTT.